This T cell receptor (beta chain) was identified in a study of blood T cell repertoires in COVID-19. Study in general: Acute and convalescent COVID-19 specimens originated in the United States, Italy and Spain.

It was during active infection that Seattle patients were enrolled and then longitudinally followed. Germline lookup yields CDR1 LNHDA and CDR2 SQIVND (reference sequence). The length of the CDR3 is 15 residues. V was cut by 9 bases and J by 2 bases, with 14 bases left in between. Study processing details: Amplifying reference gene primers gave estimates of nucleated cell counts. Generated by immunoSEQ multiplex PCR, the TCRdb table keeps only in-frame clones and is missing some. From that table come the V and J calls and clone size; the DNA was used to work out D and trimming. The profile shows 330,000 or so clones, roughly 89% of them singletons. The sample holds one count of this clone.

This sequence originates from a man under 40 with COVID-19, enrolled during active disease. V gene TRBV19 combines with J gene TRBJ2-6; D is perhaps TRBD1 (6 bases). Sequenced sample: peripheral blood. DNA for the CDR3: TGTGCCAGCCAAACACGACAGGCTGGGGCCAACGTCCTGACTTTC. Translating gives CASQTRQAGANVLTF.